This TCR beta chain was found in a study of T cell clonotyping in hematopoietic cell transplantation. Looked up from germline, CDR1 is SGDLS and CDR2 is YYNGEE. With V trimmed by 3 bases and J by 4 bases, 14 bases remained unmatched. The length of the CDR3 is 17 residues. Points from the study as a whole: Without cell sorting, CD4 versus CD8 contributions remain unresolved. Pathologically expanded recipient clonotypes increased progressively from day 30 to day 180 as diversity fell. At the given depth, recipient repertoires were over 97% de novo clonotypes.

A note on this clone: Its antigen remains unidentified.

TCRdb's copy holds only in-frame clones and misses some; the assay was immunoSEQ multiplex PCR. Of more than 65,000 clones listed, 90% to 95% are singletons. The chain is built from TRBV9 and TRBJ2-3; TRBD2 agrees at 7 bases. The clonotype originates from a man aged 50 or older in good health. Some clones in this sample may be carry-over from other donors' samples. The material sequenced was peripheral blood mononuclear cells. The CDR3 nucleotides are TGTGCCAGCAGCGCCTTCGGTGGGCGGGGGAGTTCAGATACGCAGTATTTT. Its protein is CASSAFGGRGSSDTQYF.